These 20 T cell receptor beta chains were all obtained from the same sample, sequenced in a study of OX40 agonist ivuxolimab in advanced cancers. Only in-frame clones appear in the TCRdb table, and some are missing; sequencing was by immunoSEQ multiplex PCR. The table shows approximately 82,000 clones, with roughly 80% occurring only once. Sequencing was performed on CD4+ or CD8+ T cells sorted from blood, taken in a trial of the OX40 agonist ivuxolimab. The receptor source for this set is an adult with an advanced solid tumor such as melanoma, head and neck, liver or kidney cancer.

The rearrangement joins TRBV9 to TRBJ1-2; no firm D call. V was pared by 0 bases and J by 4 bases, with 10 bases between. Germline V gives CDR1 SGDLS, CDR2 YYNGEE. The CDR3 length is 14 residues. The CDR3 DNA reads TGTGCCAGCAGCGTAGAGCAGGTCAGCTATGGCTACACCTTC. Translating gives CASSVEQVSYGYTF.

The chain joins TRBV6-1 to TRBJ1-4; 10 nucleotides line up with TRBD1. V dropped 8 bases and J dropped 6; count of bases not matched to a gene: 9. The CDR3 consists of 15 residues. Looked up from germline, CDR1 is MNHNS and CDR2 is SASEGT. CDR3 bases: TGTGCCAGCTTTTGGACAGGGGGAAGTGATGAAAAACTGTTTTTT. This encodes CASFWTGGSDEKLFF.

The CDR3 bases are TGCAGCGTTGATGTGAGGGGGGCCGAGACCCAGTACTTC. Protein product: CSVDVRGAETQYF. The rearrangement links TRBV29-1 to TRBJ2-5; either TRBD1 or TRBD2 may supply D (6 bases each). Germline V gene data show CDR1 as SQVTM and CDR2 as ANQGSEA. V was shortened by 3 bases and J by 5 bases, with 13 bases between the two germline ends. There are 13 residues in the CDR3.

The V call is TRBV6-1, the J call TRBJ2-5; 7 bases map to TRBD1. The ends lost 4 bases at V and 5 bases at J; junction bases unmatched: 4. The CDR3 covers 13 residues. Looked up from germline, CDR1 is MNHNS and CDR2 is SASEGT. The CDR3 loop reads CASSVGGPETQYF. The CDR3 DNA reads as TGTGCCAGCAGTGTAGGGGGCCCGGAGACCCAGTACTTC.

CDR3 bases: TGTGCCAGCAGTTGGGACGGGAACACTGAAGCTTTCTTT. The encoded protein is CASSWDGNTEAFF. V gene TRBV2 combines with J gene TRBJ1-1; D possibly corresponds to TRBD1 (5 bases). CDR3 length equals 13 residues. V dropped 5 bases and J dropped 1 base, with 8 bases sitting between them. Per germline, CDR1 SNHLY and CDR2 FYNNEI.

This clone was seen a handful of times. The V gene is TRBV7-9, the J gene TRBJ2-2; D perhaps matches TRBD1 (6 bases). V was pared by 5 bases and J by 6 bases, with 13 bases between. There are 14 residues in the CDR3. Germline loops: CDR1 SEHNR, CDR2 FQNEAQ (reference sequence). CDR3 amino acids: CASSAQGYAGELFF. The CDR3, as DNA: TGTGCCAGCAGCGCACAGGGATACGCCGGGGAGCTGTTTTTT.

The J gene is TRBJ1-2, the V gene TRBV4-1, with D possibly being TRBD1 (6 bases). V dropped 4 bases and J dropped 4 bases, with 25 bases sitting between them. CDR1 is MGHRA and CDR2 is YSYEKL in the germline V gene. The CDR3 contains 18 residues. CDR3 amino acids: CASSPQLTPGGASYGYTF. The CDR3 nucleotides read TGCGCCAGCAGCCCCCAGTTGACACCGGGGGGCGCGAGCTATGGCTACACCTTC.

This chain connects TRBV5-1 to TRBJ1-6; 9 bases agree with TRBD1. V dropped 4 bases and J dropped 4; count of bases not matched to a gene: 3. The CDR3 has 15 amino acids. CDR1 is SGHRS and CDR2 is YFSETQ in the germline V gene. The CDR3 here is CASSPGTGYNSPLHF. The CDR3 DNA is TGCGCCAGCAGCCCCGGGACAGGGTATAATTCACCCCTCCACTTT.

The chain uses TRBV9 and TRBJ1-1; D is ambiguous. The CDR3 spans 16 residues. CDR1 is SGDLS, CDR2 YYNGEE, per germline. With 0 bases removed from V and 2 bases from J, the gap between germline ends came to 14 bases. CDR3 nucleotide sequence: TGTGCCAGCAGCGTAGGCGGAGGGTTGATTAACACTGAAGCTTTCTTT. The encoded protein is CASSVGGGLINTEAFF.

This chain links TRBV19 with TRBJ2-3; D is unresolved. The CDR3 has 15 residues. Germline loops: CDR1 LNHDA, CDR2 SQIVND (reference sequence). Trimming took 5 bases from V and 1 from J, leaving 13 bases between them. The CDR3 is CASSGSGYGTDTQYF. The CDR3 bases are TGTGCCAGTAGTGGATCCGGATACGGCACAGATACGCAGTATTTT.

This clone was recorded once. The gene calls are TRBV9 and TRBJ2-1; possible D gene TRBD2, 6 bases. The CDR3 is made up of 16 amino acids. With 1 base removed from V and 3 bases from J, the gap between germline ends came to 14 bases. Germline CDR1 SGDLS, CDR2 YYNGEE. DNA for the CDR3: TGTGCCAGCAGCGTACCCTCTAGCGTAGGCTACAATGAGCAGTTCTTC. As protein: CASSVPSSVGYNEQFF.

The chain's CDR3 is CASSHNPKRGHTDTQYF. The DNA of the CDR3 is TGTGCCAGCAGCCACAACCCAAAGCGGGGGCACACAGATACGCAGTATTTT. V usage is TRBV4-2 and J usage is TRBJ2-3; TRBD2 matches at 8 bases. Per germline, CDR1 LGHNA and CDR2 YNFKEQ. The junction had 10 bases not matched to a gene; V was cut back by 3 bases and J by 2 bases. CDR3 length: 17 amino acids.

The V and J genes are TRBV7-2 and TRBJ1-1; the D is unclear. Germline lookup yields CDR1 SGHTA and CDR2 FQGNSA. The ends were cut back, 0 bases at V and 4 bases at J, with 9 bases in the middle. The CDR3 loop spans 14 amino acids. The CDR3 DNA follows: TGTGCCAGCAGCTTAGCAGGGCCCAGCACTGAAGCTTTCTTT. As protein: CASSLAGPSTEAFF. Filled out from reference TRBV7-2 and TRBJ1-1, the complete variable domain reads GAGVSQSPSNKVTEKGKDVELRCDPISGHTALYWYRQSLGQGLEFLIYFQGNSAPDKSGLPSDRFSAERTGGSVSTLTIQRTQQEDSAVYLCASSLAGPSTEAFFGQGTRLTVV.

The chain links TRBV19 to TRBJ1-2, with 7 nucleotides matching TRBD1. The CDR3 sequence is 15 residues long. J lost 9 bases, V lost 7 bases, and 17 bases had no gene match. Germline values: CDR1 LNHDA, CDR2 SQIVND (reference sequence). This CDR3 reads CASNSNRGSSGSYTF. CDR3 coding DNA: TGTGCCAGTAATTCAAACAGGGGAAGTAGTGGCAGCTACACCTTC.

The chain links TRBV29-1 to TRBJ2-3, with D possibly being TRBD1 (5 bases). Per the germline V gene, CDR1 is SQVTM and CDR2 is ANQGSEA. This CDR3 has 13 amino acids. The V end was cut by 3 bases, the J end by 2 bases, with 9 bases between. The CDR3 nucleotides are TGCAGCGTTGAGACAGATTACACAGATACGCAGTATTTT. Amino acid sequence: CSVETDYTDTQYF.

The chain joins TRBV6-5 to TRBJ1-1; 8 positions match TRBD1. Germline CDR1 MNHEY, CDR2 SVGAGI. The trim removed 6 bases at V and 1 base at J, leaving 4 bases unmatched. This CDR3 has 14 residues. The CDR3 DNA follows: TGTGCCAGCAGACCGGGACAGGAGAACACTGAAGCTTTCTTT. Encoded protein: CASRPGQENTEAFF.

The V call is TRBV4-3, the J call TRBJ1-2, with TRBD1 identical over 8 bases. The ends lost 5 bases at V and 8 bases at J; junction bases unmatched: 10. The V gene's germline CDR1 is LGHNA and CDR2 YSLEER. The CDR3 has 14 residues. CDR3 in amino acids: CASSSPGGAEGYTF. The CDR3 DNA sequence: TGCGCCAGCAGCTCACCAGGGGGCGCGGAGGGCTACACCTTC.

The chain couples TRBV27 to TRBJ2-7, with 10 bases that match TRBD1. The V and J ends lost 10 bases and 7 bases, in that order; junction bases with no gene match: 19. This CDR3 has 16 residues. Germline V gene data show CDR1 as MNHEY and CDR2 as SMNVEV (reference sequence). This chain's CDR3 is CATKGVRGQGFQEQYF. CDR3 bases: TGTGCCACCAAGGGGGTAAGGGGACAGGGGTTTCAGGAGCAGTACTTC.

This clone was picked up a small number of times. The chain joins TRBV28 to TRBJ1-1; D is perhaps TRBD1 (6 bases). This CDR3 spans 15 amino acids. Deletions cut 6 bases from V and 1 base from J, with 15 bases between. Per germline, CDR1 MDHEN and CDR2 SYDVKM. CDR3 coding DNA: TGTGCCAGCAGCACCGCGGGACACCCGAACACTGAAGCTTTCTTT. It translates to CASSTAGHPNTEAFF.

V usage is TRBV19 and J usage is TRBJ1-1, with 8 bases matching TRBD1. This CDR3 is built from 14 residues. The ends lost 5 bases at V and 5 bases at J; junction bases unmatched: 7. The germline gives CDR1 LNHDA, CDR2 SQIVND (reference sequence). For the CDR3, the DNA is TGTGCCAGTAGTTTGGACAGGGTTGGAACTGAAGCTTTCTTT. It codes for CASSLDRVGTEAFF.